The subject of this entry is one T cell receptor (beta chain). What it binds is not known. This table comes from immunoSEQ multiplex PCR, and its TCRdb copy is limited to in-frame clones, with some not included. This sample carries 30,000 to 40,000 clones, roughly 86% of them seen once, and the ten largest clones take 2% to 2.5%. This entry is derived from a study of T cells in narcolepsy. Looking at the study overall: Healthy controls were enrolled alongside patients with narcolepsy type 1 or type 2. Findings and limits, study-wide: Blood of same and different patients, but not healthy controls, reportedly held recurring autoreactive clonotypes. Autoreactive clone sequences were missing from some blood memory CD4+ repertoires. Autoreactive HCRT-specific and TRIB2-specific clonotypes were marked in same-patient CSF-versus-blood CD4+ comparisons.

Looked up from germline, CDR1 is MNHEY and CDR2 is SMNVEV (reference sequence). The CDR3 is made up of 15 amino acids. Trimming took off 4 bases at V and 4 bases at J, with 16 bases between the two ends. The sequence was obtained from a human donor in good health. Sequenced: memory (CD45RA-) CD4+ T cells from blood. This rearrangement joins TRBV27 to TRBJ2-5; D remains unclear. This CDR3 is CASSWGPEIPETQYF. The CDR3 DNA is TGTGCCAGCAGTTGGGGTCCGGAAATCCCAGAGACCCAGTACTTC.